A single sample gave rise to the 15 T cell receptor beta chains below, sequenced in a study of blood T cell repertoires in COVID-19. The assay was immunoSEQ multiplex PCR, and TCRdb's table has in-frame clones only and misses some. Counted here are over 90,000 clones, roughly 81% occurring once; the ten biggest clones make up about a tenth. Sequencing was carried out using peripheral blood. Receptors were obtained from a man aged 35 to 55 with active or convalescent COVID-19.

The gene calls are TRBV12-3 or TRBV12-4 and TRBJ2-1; D may be TRBD2 (5 bases). The CDR3 runs to 12 residues. Trimming left V 5 bases short and J 9 bases short, with 11 bases between. CDR3 sequence reads: CASSPRGFEQFF. The CDR3 DNA is TGTGCCAGCAGTCCCCGGGGTTTTGAGCAGTTCTTC.

The genes are TRBV5-1 and TRBJ1-1, with D uncertain. This CDR3 region has 13 residues. V lost 1 base and J lost 7, with 11 bases in between. In germline, CDR1 is SGHRS, CDR2 YFSETQ. In DNA, the CDR3 is TGCGCCAGCAGCTTGTGGGGAGGCGGTGAAGCTTTCTTT. This translates into CASSLWGGGEAFF.

The chain is built from TRBV7-3 and TRBJ2-7; D possibly corresponds to TRBD1 (6 bases). Per germline, CDR1 SGHTA and CDR2 FQGTGA. The CDR3 has 14 amino acids. V lost 3 bases and J 1 base, leaving 10 bases between the germline ends. CDR3 nucleotides: TGTGCCAGCAGCTTGTCGACAGGTTCCTACGAGCAGTACTTC. Protein product: CASSLSTGSYEQYF.

The rearrangement uses TRBV2 and TRBJ2-5, with a weak D call TRBD1 (6 bases). Trimming stripped 7 bases from V and 12 bases from J, with 15 bases between. Looked up from germline, CDR1 is SNHLY and CDR2 is FYNNEI. The CDR3 runs 11 residues. In DNA form, the CDR3 reads TGTGCCAGCAACCTTGGACAGTTAAAGTACTTC. Translation gives CASNLGQLKYF.

The chain combines TRBV21-1 with TRBJ2-6; the table gives TRBD1 as D, unverified against the DNA. TRBV21-1 is flagged as a pseudogene. This CDR3 has 15 residues. This CDR3 reads CASRDNPSGANVLTF. In nucleotides, the CDR3 is TGTGCCAGCAGGGACAATCCCTCTGGGGCCAACGTCCTGACTTTC.

There are a few counts of this clone. The rearrangement uses TRBV30 and TRBJ1-6; 9 bases are a match to TRBD1. With V trimmed by 3 bases and J by 9 bases, 9 bases remained unmatched. This CDR3 has 15 amino acids. CDR1 GTSNPN and CDR2 SVGIG come from the germline V gene (reference sequence). The CDR3 is CAWSAGTGSTSPLHF. For the CDR3, the DNA is TGTGCCTGGAGCGCCGGGACAGGGTCGACTTCACCCCTCCACTTT.

In its sample, this clone was seen a few times. V usage is TRBV19 and J usage is TRBJ1-5; 7 bases line up with TRBD1. CDR1 is LNHDA and CDR2 is SQIVND in the germline V gene (reference sequence). The ends lost 5 bases at V and 1 base at J; junction bases unmatched: 5. The CDR3 has 15 amino acids. The DNA of the CDR3 is TGTGCCAGTAGTCGACAGGGTCCGAGCAATCAGCCCCAGCATTTT. Translation: CASSRQGPSNQPQHF.

This chain connects TRBV12-5 to TRBJ1-5; D unclear. The CDR3 sequence is 13 residues long. V was pared by 8 bases and J by 2 bases, with 10 bases between. From germline, CDR1 is LGHNT and CDR2 FRNRAP. In DNA form, the CDR3 reads TGTGCTAGTAGCCCGGCGGGCAATCAGCCCCAGCATTTT. The encoded protein is CASSPAGNQPQHF.

The sample holds one count of this clone. This chain joins TRBV3-1 (or the pseudogene TRBV3-2) and TRBJ1-3; no reliable D call. Deletions cut 3 bases from V and 0 bases from J, with 12 bases between. This CDR3 contains 16 residues. The V gene's germline CDR1 is LGHDT and CDR2 YNNKEL (reference sequence). DNA of the CDR3: TGTGCCAGCAGCCAGAACAGTGCCCTCTCTGGAAACACCATATATTTT. It is translated as CASSQNSALSGNTIYF.

V is TRBV12-3 or TRBV12-4 and J is TRBJ1-2; D uncertain. The V end lost 2 bases, the J end lost 4 bases, and 8 bases lay between the germline ends. CDR3 length: 13 residues. The CDR3 region has the DNA TGTGCCAGCAGTTTAACTGAGGGCTATGGCTACACCTTC. Translation gives CASSLTEGYGYTF.

This chain uses TRBV11-2 with TRBJ1-4; tentatively, D is TRBD1 (5 bases). Per germline, CDR1 SGHAT and CDR2 FQNNGV. V lost 5 bases to trimming and J lost 7 bases, with 11 bases between them. The CDR3 extends over 13 amino acids. CDR3 amino acids: CASSQGVGEKLFF. CDR3 in DNA: TGTGCCAGCAGCCAAGGGGTCGGTGAAAAACTGTTTTTT.

This sequence joins TRBV7-3 and TRBJ1-3; TRBD1 is a possible D gene (6 bases). This CDR3 is 15 amino acids long. CDR1 SGHTA and CDR2 FQGTGA come from the germline V gene. V was trimmed by 1 base and J by 0 bases, leaving 7 bases between them. The chain's CDR3 is CASSLKGGSGNTIYF. Here the CDR3 DNA reads TGTGCCAGCAGCTTAAAAGGGGGCTCTGGAAACACCATATATTTT.

The rearrangement uses TRBV6-8 and TRBJ2-7, with a tentative D call TRBD2 (6 bases). The CDR3 length is 15 residues. With 6 bases removed from V and 5 bases from J, the gap between germline ends came to 20 bases. The V gene's germline CDR1 is MNHGY and CDR2 SAAAGT. The CDR3 loop reads CASRKVPGVIHEQYF. The CDR3 region has the DNA TGTGCCAGCAGGAAAGTACCGGGGGTAATCCACGAGCAGTACTTC.

The chain is built from TRBV7-2 and TRBJ2-7; 11 bases match TRBD1. J was trimmed by 1 base and V by 0 bases; bases with no gene match: 2. CDR1 is SGHTA, CDR2 FQGNSA, per germline. This CDR3 region has 16 residues. This CDR3 reads CASSLAGTGGSYEQYF. The DNA of the CDR3 is TGTGCCAGCAGCTTAGCGGGGACAGGGGGGTCCTACGAGCAGTACTTC.

The gene calls are TRBV19 and TRBJ1-1; perhaps TRBD1 as D (5 bases). Germline V gene sequence: CDR1 LNHDA, CDR2 SQIVND (reference sequence). CDR3 length: 11 residues. CDR3 residues: CAIRQSTEAFF. CDR3 coding DNA: TGTGCGATTCGACAGAGCACTGAAGCTTTCTTT.